This TCR beta chain appears in the sequencing data of a study of blood T cell repertoires in COVID-19. Data came from immunoSEQ multiplex PCR; TCRdb stores just in-frame clones and leaves some out. The sample has some 270,000 clones, about 89% seen once. Germline V gene lookup returns CDR1 SGHDT and CDR2 YYEEEE. The CDR3 extends over 14 amino acids. V shed 2 bases and J shed 4 bases, with 12 bases lying between them. The source material was peripheral blood. This rearrangement joins TRBV5-6 to TRBJ2-5; D perhaps matches TRBD2 (7 bases). The TCR originated in a woman in her sixties who had recovered from COVID-19. The chain's CDR3 is CASSLRGGGETQYF. As DNA, the CDR3 is TGTGCCAGCAGCTTAAGGGGGGGCGGAGAGACCCAGTACTTC.